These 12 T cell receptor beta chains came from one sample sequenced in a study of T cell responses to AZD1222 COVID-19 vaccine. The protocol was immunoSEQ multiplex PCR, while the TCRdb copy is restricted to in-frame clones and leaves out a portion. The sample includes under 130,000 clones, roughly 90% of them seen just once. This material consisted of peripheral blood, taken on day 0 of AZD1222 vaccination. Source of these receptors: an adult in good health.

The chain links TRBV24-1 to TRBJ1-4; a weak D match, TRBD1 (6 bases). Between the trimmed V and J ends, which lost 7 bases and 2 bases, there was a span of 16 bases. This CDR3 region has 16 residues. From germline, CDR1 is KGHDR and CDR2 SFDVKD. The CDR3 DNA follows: TGTGCCACCAGATTACACAGGGTGGGCACTAATGAAAAACTGTTTTTT. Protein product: CATRLHRVGTNEKLFF.

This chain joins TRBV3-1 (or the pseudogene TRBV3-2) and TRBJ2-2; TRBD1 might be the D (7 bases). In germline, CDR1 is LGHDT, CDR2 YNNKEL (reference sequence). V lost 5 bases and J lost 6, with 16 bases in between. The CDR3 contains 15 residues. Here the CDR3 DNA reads TGTGCCAGCAGCTACCTTGGAGGGGGCTCCGGGGAGCTGTTTTTT. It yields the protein CASSYLGGGSGELFF.

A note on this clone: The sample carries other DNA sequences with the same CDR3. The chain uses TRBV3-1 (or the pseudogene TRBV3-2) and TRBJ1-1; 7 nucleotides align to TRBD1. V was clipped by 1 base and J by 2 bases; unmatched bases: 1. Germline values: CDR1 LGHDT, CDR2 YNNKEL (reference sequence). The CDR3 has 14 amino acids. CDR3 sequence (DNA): TGTGCCAGCAGCCAAGGGACAGGTAACACTGAAGCTTTCTTT. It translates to CASSQGTGNTEAFF.

In DNA, the CDR3 is TGTGCCAGCAGCGACAGACTAGCGGGATCTTTCGATGAGCAGTTCTTC. The encoded protein is CASSDRLAGSFDEQFF. The chain employs TRBV11-3 and TRBJ2-1; 11 bases match TRBD2. CDR1 is SGHNT and CDR2 is YENEEA in the germline V gene. The junction had 11 bases not matched to a gene; V was cut back by 5 bases and J by 8 bases. The CDR3 is made up of 16 amino acids.

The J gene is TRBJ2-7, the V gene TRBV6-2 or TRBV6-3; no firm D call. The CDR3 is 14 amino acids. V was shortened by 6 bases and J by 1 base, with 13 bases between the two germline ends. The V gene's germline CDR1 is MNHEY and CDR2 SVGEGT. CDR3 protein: CASSLRVRSYEQYF. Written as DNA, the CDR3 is TGTGCCAGCAGCCTCCGGGTACGTTCCTACGAGCAGTACTTC.

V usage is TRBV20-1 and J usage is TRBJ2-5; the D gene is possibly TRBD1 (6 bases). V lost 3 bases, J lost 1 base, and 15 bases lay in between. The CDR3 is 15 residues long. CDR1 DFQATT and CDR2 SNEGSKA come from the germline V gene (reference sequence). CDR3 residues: CSASRPGVFQETQYF. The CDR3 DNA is TGCAGTGCTAGTCGACCAGGGGTGTTCCAAGAGACCCAGTACTTC.

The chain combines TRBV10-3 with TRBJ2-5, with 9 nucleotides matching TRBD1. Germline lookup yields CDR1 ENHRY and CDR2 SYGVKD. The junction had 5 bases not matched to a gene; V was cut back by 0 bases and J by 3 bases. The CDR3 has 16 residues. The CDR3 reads CAISESWDRDEETQYF. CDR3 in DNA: TGTGCCATCAGTGAGTCGTGGGACAGGGATGAAGAGACCCAGTACTTC.

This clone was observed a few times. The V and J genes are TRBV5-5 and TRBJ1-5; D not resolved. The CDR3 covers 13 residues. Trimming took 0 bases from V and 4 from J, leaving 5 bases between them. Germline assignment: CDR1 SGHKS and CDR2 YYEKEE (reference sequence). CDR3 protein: CASSLGENQPQHF. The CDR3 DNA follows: TGTGCCAGCAGCTTGGGCGAAAATCAGCCCCAGCATTTT.

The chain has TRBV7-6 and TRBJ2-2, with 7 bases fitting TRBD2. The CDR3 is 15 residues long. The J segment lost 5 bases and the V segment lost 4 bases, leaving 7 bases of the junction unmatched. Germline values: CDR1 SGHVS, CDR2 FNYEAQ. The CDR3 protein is CASSSTAGRTGELFF. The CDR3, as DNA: TGTGCCAGCAGCTCCACAGCGGGGAGGACCGGGGAGCTGTTTTTT.

This CDR3 is CASSFLAGEQETQYF. The CDR3 DNA is TGTGCCAGCAGCTTCCTAGCGGGGGAGCAAGAGACCCAGTACTTC. The rearrangement uses TRBV7-3 and TRBJ2-5, with 10 bases that match TRBD2. The V gene's germline CDR1 is SGHTA and CDR2 FQGTGA. V lost 3 bases, J lost 2 bases, and 3 bases stayed unmatched. The CDR3 totals 15 residues.

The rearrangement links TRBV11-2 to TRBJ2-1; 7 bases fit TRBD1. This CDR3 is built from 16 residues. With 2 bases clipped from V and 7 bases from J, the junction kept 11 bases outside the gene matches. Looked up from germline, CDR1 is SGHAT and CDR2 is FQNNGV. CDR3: CASSLLGTVLRNEQFF. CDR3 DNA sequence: TGTGCCAGCAGCTTACTCGGGACAGTCCTAAGGAATGAGCAGTTCTTC.

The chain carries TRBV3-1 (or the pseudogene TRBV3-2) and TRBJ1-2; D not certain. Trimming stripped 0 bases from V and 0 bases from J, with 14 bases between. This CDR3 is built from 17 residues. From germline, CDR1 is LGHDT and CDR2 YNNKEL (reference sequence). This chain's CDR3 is CASSQDGNPRANYGYTF. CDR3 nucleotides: TGTGCCAGCAGCCAAGATGGAAACCCCCGAGCTAACTATGGCTACACCTTC.